The T cell receptor beta chain under discussion was sequenced for a study of T cells in Graves' hyperthyroidism and ophthalmopathy. What was amplified from RNA transcripts were TCR beta CDR3 regions. First-round RT-PCR with HTBI primers amplified the TCR CDR3 region. TCRdb analysed the multiplex PCR reads with MiXCR anew, one entry per CDR3 protein. The table records fewer than 650,000 distinct CDR3 sequences, 14% of them present only once. V lost 0 bases and J 5 bases, leaving 7 bases between the germline ends. This CDR3 region has 14 residues. Germline V lookup: CDR1 LGHDT, CDR2 YNNKEL (reference sequence).

The TCR sequence derives from a woman aged 40 to 49 with Graves' hyperthyroidism. This chain joins TRBV3-1 and TRBJ2-2, with D hard to call. The sample taken for sequencing was blood. CDR3 sequence (DNA): TGTGCCAGCAGCCAAGAATCCGGGACCGGGGAGCTGTTTTTT. It codes for CASSQESGTGELFF.